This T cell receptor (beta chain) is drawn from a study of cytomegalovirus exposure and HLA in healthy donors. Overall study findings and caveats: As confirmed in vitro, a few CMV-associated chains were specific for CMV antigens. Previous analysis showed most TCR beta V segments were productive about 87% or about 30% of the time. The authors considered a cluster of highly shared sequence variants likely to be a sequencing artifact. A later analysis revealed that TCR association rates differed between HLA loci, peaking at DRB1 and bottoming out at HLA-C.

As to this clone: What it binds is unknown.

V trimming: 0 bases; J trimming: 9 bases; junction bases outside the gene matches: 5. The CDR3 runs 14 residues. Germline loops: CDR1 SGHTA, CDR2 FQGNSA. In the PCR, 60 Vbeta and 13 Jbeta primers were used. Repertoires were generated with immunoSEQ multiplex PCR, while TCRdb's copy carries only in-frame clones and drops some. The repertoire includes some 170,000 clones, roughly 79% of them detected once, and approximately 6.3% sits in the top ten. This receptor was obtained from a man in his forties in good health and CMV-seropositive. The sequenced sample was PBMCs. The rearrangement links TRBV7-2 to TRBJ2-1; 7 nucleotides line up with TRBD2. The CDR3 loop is CASSLAGGRAEQFF. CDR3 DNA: TGTGCCAGCAGCTTAGCGGGCGGGAGAGCTGAGCAGTTCTTC.